The clone carrying this T cell receptor beta chain was recorded at least ten times. Using immunoSEQ multiplex PCR, the repertoire was profiled, and TCRdb retains in-frame clones only, with some absent. The repertoire holds about 450,000 clones, with roughly 78% as singletons. The source of the sample is a study of shared clonotypes between healthy human individuals. The CDR3 covers 17 residues. The V and J ends lost 6 bases and 2 bases, in that order; junction bases with no gene match: 13. The germline V gene has CDR1 LGHNA and CDR2 YNFKEQ. The source of this sequence is a middle-aged woman in good health. Some clones in this sample may be carry-over from other donors' samples. The chain couples TRBV4-2 to TRBJ2-3; 8 bases map to TRBD2. The material sequenced was PBMCs. In DNA form, the CDR3 reads TGTGCCAGCAGTCGAGCCCTTAGCGGGATAAACACAGATACGCAGTATTTT. Amino acids: CASSRALSGINTDTQYF.